The 23 T cell receptor beta chains reported below all come from one sample, sequenced in a study of cytomegalovirus exposure and HLA in healthy donors. PCR employed 60 Vbeta and 13 Jbeta primers. Produced via immunoSEQ multiplex PCR; TCRdb's table is partial and in-frame only. The table lists tens of thousands of clones, around 80% of them singletons, with roughly 2.9% in the top ten. Sequenced input: PBMCs. These receptor sequences come from a woman aged 30 to 39 in good health and CMV-seronegative.

The chain combines TRBV6-4 with TRBJ1-5; the D is unclear. The V gene's germline CDR1 is MRHNA and CDR2 SNTAGT. CDR3 length: 13 residues. Deletions cut 6 bases from V and 3 bases from J, with 9 bases between. The CDR3 DNA follows: TGTGCCAGCAGCCGGCGGCTCAATCAGCCCCAGCATTTT. As protein: CASSRRLNQPQHF.

This clone has just a few counts. This chain uses TRBV27 with TRBJ2-7, with 9 bases identical to TRBD1. The V gene end was trimmed by 6 bases and the J gene end by 3 bases; junction bases not matched to a gene: 12. CDR3 length equals 16 residues. CDR1 and CDR2 (germline): MNHEY, SMNVEV (reference sequence). The CDR3 is CASRSMHRDRDYEQYF. Here the CDR3 DNA reads TGTGCCAGCAGATCGATGCACCGGGACAGGGACTACGAGCAGTACTTC.

This clone appeared a few times. The genes are TRBV9 and TRBJ1-2; D unresolved. Trimming took off 0 bases at V and 7 bases at J, with 16 bases between the two ends. CDR3 size: 15 residues. CDR1 and CDR2 from the germline V gene are SGDLS and YYNGEE. The CDR3 reads CASSVEAGPIGGYTF. CDR3 bases: TGTGCCAGCAGCGTAGAGGCGGGCCCCATCGGTGGCTACACCTTC.

The rearrangement joins TRBV6-4 to TRBJ2-3, with 10 nucleotides matching TRBD1. This CDR3 has 15 residues. The V and J ends lost 3 bases and 3 bases, in that order; junction bases with no gene match: 3. Germline V gives CDR1 MRHNA, CDR2 SNTAGT. CDR3 sequence reads: CASSEGGQGTDTQYF. The CDR3 DNA reads as TGTGCCAGCAGTGAGGGGGGACAGGGGACAGATACGCAGTATTTT.

This chain joins TRBV4-3 and TRBJ1-2; D unresolved. Trimming shortened V by 1 base and J by 6 bases, and 9 bases separated the two germline ends. The CDR3 length is 13 residues. Germline V gene lookup returns CDR1 LGHNA and CDR2 YSLEER. DNA of the CDR3: TGCGCCAGCAGCCAAGGGAGGCGGAATGGCTACACCTTC. This codes for CASSQGRRNGYTF.

V is TRBV4-1 and J is TRBJ1-1; 8 bases align to TRBD1. Germline V gives CDR1 MGHRA, CDR2 YSYEKL. The CDR3 has 15 residues. Trimming took 2 bases from V and 4 from J; bases not matched to a gene: 6. CDR3 bases: TGCGCCAGCAGCCAAACGACAGGGGCCGGCACTGAAGCTTTCTTT. This sequence encodes CASSQTTGAGTEAFF.

The V gene is TRBV28, the J gene TRBJ1-5; D uncertain. Germline CDR1 reads MDHEN; CDR2 reads SYDVKM. Trimming took off 2 bases at V and 3 bases at J, with 8 bases between the two ends. The CDR3 is 14 residues long. The CDR3 protein is CASSLPGYNQPQHF. Here the CDR3 DNA reads TGTGCCAGCAGTTTACCGGGTTACAATCAGCCCCAGCATTTT.

This clone was found once. The V and J genes are TRBV19 and TRBJ2-7, with a possible D match to TRBD1 (6 bases). CDR1 and CDR2 from the germline V gene are LNHDA and SQIVND (reference sequence). V was cut by 0 bases and J by 2 bases, with 8 bases left in between. The CDR3 is 14 residues long. The CDR3 is CASSIDRDTYEQYF. The CDR3, as DNA: TGTGCCAGTAGTATAGATCGGGACACCTACGAGCAGTACTTC.

J is TRBJ1-1 and V is TRBV11-2; D gene uncertain. The germline gives CDR1 SGHAT, CDR2 FQNNGV. The CDR3 extends over 15 amino acids. V dropped 0 bases and J dropped 0 bases, with 8 bases sitting between them. The CDR3 loop reads CASSLEQIMNTEAFF. CDR3 in DNA: TGTGCCAGCAGCTTAGAACAGATAATGAACACTGAAGCTTTCTTT.

The rearrangement links TRBV28 to TRBJ2-7; D is unclear. Germline V gene lookup returns CDR1 MDHEN and CDR2 SYDVKM. The CDR3 consists of 14 residues. V was cut by 4 bases and J by 6 bases, with 16 bases left in between. The CDR3 region has the DNA TGTGCCAGCAGTTACCCCGCTCAGCGTCGCGAGCAGTACTTC. This encodes CASSYPAQRREQYF.

This chain connects TRBV7-2 to TRBJ2-7; TRBD1 matches 7 bases. The CDR3 is made up of 15 amino acids. Germline CDR1 reads SGHTA; CDR2 reads FQGNSA. V trimming: 7 bases; J trimming: 3 bases; junction bases outside the gene matches: 12. Here the CDR3 DNA reads TGTGCCAGCACCCCAAGCGGCAGGGGGATCTACGAGCAGTACTTC. Its translation is CASTPSGRGIYEQYF.

V and J are TRBV18 and TRBJ2-7, with TRBD1 as a possible D gene (5 bases). The CDR3 length is 15 residues. Trimming took off 1 base at V and 4 bases at J, with 14 bases between the two ends. Germline assignment: CDR1 KGHSH and CDR2 LQKENI. The CDR3 is CASSPLVGDGYEQYF. CDR3 DNA sequence: TGTGCCAGCTCACCACTAGTAGGGGATGGGTACGAGCAGTACTTC.

Worth noting for this clone: The junction does not match germline at one end; this may be a read error. The V and J genes are TRBV27 and TRBJ1-3; tentative D call: TRBD1 (5 bases). This CDR3 has 12 residues. Per the germline V gene, CDR1 is MNHEY and CDR2 is SMNVEV (reference sequence). The CDR3 here is CASSPPVRGSRF. CDR3 bases: TGTGCCAGCAGTCCACCAGTACGGGGGAGCCGTTTT.

This clone has a single count. CDR3 sequence reads: CAKPKGSGGGTDTQYF. DNA of the CDR3: TGTGCCAAACCTAAGGGTAGCGGGGGGGGGACAGATACGCAGTATTTT. The chain joins TRBV2 to TRBJ2-3; 11 bases align to TRBD2. V dropped 10 bases and J dropped 3; count of bases not matched to a gene: 12. Germline CDR1 SNHLY, CDR2 FYNNEI. This CDR3 region has 16 residues.

On this clone itself: At one of its ends the junction is not consistent with the germline gene, which may arise from a read error. The rearrangement links TRBV7-9 to TRBJ2-5; 11 bases fit TRBD2. Germline V lookup: CDR1 SEHNR, CDR2 FQNEAQ (reference sequence). The length of the CDR3 is 17 residues. CDR3 bases: TGTTCCAGCAGTCGAAACCCTCTAGCGGGGGGCACAGAGACCCAGTACTTC. This sequence encodes CSSSRNPLAGGTETQYF.

Only one count was recorded for this clone. J is TRBJ2-1 and V is TRBV7-8; 8 bases line up with TRBD2. Germline V lookup: CDR1 SGHVS, CDR2 FQNEAQ. The V and J ends lost 5 bases and 7 bases, in that order; junction bases with no gene match: 10. The length of the CDR3 is 15 residues. The CDR3 DNA reads TGTGCCAGCAGCCCCCCCGGGGGGGCAGATAATGAGCAGTTCTTC. Translating it yields CASSPPGGADNEQFF. The full variable domain, in which reference TRBV7-8 and TRBJ2-1 provide the parts outside the CDR3, is GAGVSQSPRYKVAKRGQDVALRCDPISGHVSLFWYQQALGQGPEFLTYFQNEAQLDKSGLPSDRFFAERPEGSVSTLKIQRTQQEDSAVYLCASSPPGGADNEQFFGPGTRLTVL.

The chain links TRBV7-2 to TRBJ2-7; D is ambiguous. CDR3 length equals 12 residues. In germline, CDR1 is SGHTA, CDR2 FQGNSA. V was pared by 0 bases and J by 4 bases, with 4 bases between. Written as DNA, the CDR3 is TGTGCCAGCAGCTTAGCTGAGTACGAGCAGTACTTC. It codes for CASSLAEYEQYF. Supplemented by reference TRBV7-2 and TRBJ2-7, the full variable domain reads GAGVSQSPSNKVTEKGKDVELRCDPISGHTALYWYRQSLGQGLEFLIYFQGNSAPDKSGLPSDRFSAERTGGSVSTLTIQRTQQEDSAVYLCASSLAEYEQYFGPGTRLTVT.

The chain carries TRBV4-1 and TRBJ2-7; tentative D call: TRBD1 (6 bases). Germline V CDR1 and CDR2: MGHRA, YSYEKL. V lost 4 bases and J lost 2, with 12 bases in between. The CDR3 extends over 14 amino acids. CDR3 nucleotide sequence: TGCGCCAGCAGCCCCGGACAGTCGACCTACGAGCAGTACTTC. This translates into CASSPGQSTYEQYF.

This clone showed up just a few times. This rearrangement joins TRBV30 to TRBJ2-7, with 8 nucleotides matching TRBD2. The germline V gene has CDR1 GTSNPN and CDR2 SVGIG (reference sequence). Germline trimming cut 0 bases from V and 7 bases from J; bases unmatched to any gene: 11. The CDR3 is 15 residues long. Written as DNA, the CDR3 is TGTGCCTGGAGTGTAACCCGGCTAGCGGGTGGGGAGCAGTACTTC. Its protein is CAWSVTRLAGGEQYF.

The chain is built from TRBV11-3 and TRBJ2-1; TRBD2 matches at 8 bases. Per germline, CDR1 SGHNT and CDR2 YENEEA. Trimming cost V 5 bases and J 6 bases; bases outside gene matches: 15. This CDR3 region has 17 residues. The CDR3 loop is CASSQGVTSGVSNEQFF. In DNA, the CDR3 is TGTGCCAGCAGCCAGGGTGTTACTAGCGGTGTCTCCAATGAGCAGTTCTTC.

The chain carries TRBV11-2 and TRBJ1-1, with D possibly TRBD1 on 5 matching bases. The V gene's germline CDR1 is SGHAT and CDR2 FQNNGV. This CDR3 has 13 amino acids. The V gene lost 1 base and the J gene lost 6 bases, with 9 bases spanning the gap. CDR3 amino acids: CASSLAGGPEAFF. The CDR3 DNA follows: TGTGCCAGCAGCTTAGCGGGGGGTCCTGAAGCTTTCTTT.

The chain uses TRBV19 and TRBJ1-4, with 8 bases that match TRBD1. Trimming removed 4 bases from V and 8 bases from J; junction bases left unmatched: 3. This CDR3 comprises 13 residues. Looked up from germline, CDR1 is LNHDA and CDR2 is SQIVND (reference sequence). The CDR3 region has the DNA TGTGCCAGTAGTACGACAGGGGCCGAAAAACTGTTTTTT. This gives the protein CASSTTGAEKLFF. Together with reference TRBV19 and TRBJ1-4, the CDR3 gives the full variable domain: DGGITQSPKYLFRKEGQNVTLSCEQNLNHDAMYWYRQDPGQGLRLIYYSQIVNDFQKGDIAEGYSVSREKKESFPLTVTSAQKNPTAFYLCASSTTGAEKLFFGSGTQLSVL.

The CDR3 nucleotides read TGTGCCAGTAGTCTCCCAGGGGTGGGCACTGAAGCTTTCTTT. It codes for CASSLPGVGTEAFF. The rearrangement uses TRBV19 and TRBJ1-1; the D gene is possibly TRBD1 (6 bases). The V end was cut by 5 bases, the J end by 4 bases, with 14 bases between. This CDR3 is 14 amino acids long. Per the germline V gene, CDR1 is LNHDA and CDR2 is SQIVND (reference sequence).